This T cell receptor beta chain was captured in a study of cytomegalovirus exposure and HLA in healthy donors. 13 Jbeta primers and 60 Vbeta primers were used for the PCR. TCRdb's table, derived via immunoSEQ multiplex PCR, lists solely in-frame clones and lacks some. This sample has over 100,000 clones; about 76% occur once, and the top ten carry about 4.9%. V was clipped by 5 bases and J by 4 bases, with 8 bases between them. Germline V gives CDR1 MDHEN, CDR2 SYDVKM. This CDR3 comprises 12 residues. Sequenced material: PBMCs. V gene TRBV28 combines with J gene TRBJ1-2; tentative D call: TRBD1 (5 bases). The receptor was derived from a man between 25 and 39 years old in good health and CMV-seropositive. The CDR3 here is CASSPTAYGYTF. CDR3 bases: TGTGCCAGCAGTCCGACAGCCTATGGCTACACCTTC.